This TCR beta chain is from a study of blood T cell repertoires in COVID-19. Turning to the study itself: Spain, Italy and the United States supplied samples that represented acute and convalescent COVID-19. T cells, B-cell-depleted T cells, or PBMCs supplied cDNA or gDNA.

Per the germline V gene, CDR1 is GTSNPN and CDR2 is SVGIG (reference sequence). After removal of 5 bases from V and 5 bases from J, the junction contained 5 bases not matched to a gene. This CDR3 spans 13 amino acids. Source study methods: Reference gene primer amplification gave nucleated cell count estimates. Libraries were prepared by immunoSEQ multiplex PCR; TCRdb keeps only in-frame clonotypes and omits some of them. From that table come the V and J calls and clone size; the DNA was used to work out D and trimming. The sample lists 200,000 to 250,000 clones, 80% occurring once. The source of this sequence is a woman aged 70-85 years with acute or convalescent COVID-19. The sequenced sample was peripheral blood. This rearrangement joins TRBV30 to TRBJ2-3, with TRBD1 identical over 9 bases. Here the CDR3 DNA reads TGTGCCTGGGGTTCGGACAGGGGAGATACGCAGTATTTT. Amino acid sequence: CAWGSDRGDTQYF.